One and the same sample provided the 9 T cell receptor beta chains below, sequenced in a study of cytomegalovirus exposure and HLA in healthy donors. Primers for the PCR totalled 60 Vbeta and 13 Jbeta. Here immunoSEQ multiplex PCR was the method, and the copy in TCRdb shows in-frame clones only, minus some. The data hold 150,000 to 200,000 clones, with 84% observed a single time. The specimen sequenced was PBMCs. The receptor set was obtained from a man between 18 and 35 years old in good health and CMV-seronegative.

The chain employs TRBV5-1 and TRBJ1-4; D not resolved. CDR3 length: 13 residues. Per the germline V gene, CDR1 is SGHRS and CDR2 is YFSETQ. Trimming took off 2 bases at V and 4 bases at J, with 6 bases between the two ends. CDR3 DNA: TGCGCCAGCAGCTTCTCGGTTAATGAAAAACTGTTTTTT. Translating gives CASSFSVNEKLFF.

This clone was picked up one time. The V call is TRBV15, the J call TRBJ2-1, with 9 bases matching TRBD2. V lost 5 bases, J lost 7 bases, and 9 bases stayed unmatched. The CDR3 loop spans 15 amino acids. Germline CDR1 reads LNHNV; CDR2 reads YYDKDF (reference sequence). CDR3 nucleotide sequence: TGTGCCACCAGCCGGGACCCCAGCGGGGGGAATGAGCAGTTCTTC. It yields the protein CATSRDPSGGNEQFF.

The CDR3 nucleotides read TGTGCCAGCAGCTTAGAAGAGGGGGCTGAAGCTTTCTTT. This gives the protein CASSLEEGAEAFF. V gene TRBV7-2 combines with J gene TRBJ1-1; tentatively, D is TRBD1 (6 bases). Trimming stripped 1 base from V and 6 bases from J, with 9 bases between. CDR3 length: 13 amino acids. Germline CDR1 is SGHTA and CDR2 is FQGNSA.

The chain combines TRBV7-6 with TRBJ1-6, with D possibly being TRBD1 (6 bases). The CDR3 has 15 residues. Trimming shortened V by 5 bases and J by 11 bases, and 19 bases separated the two germline ends. CDR1 and CDR2 (germline): SGHVS, FNYEAQ. As DNA, the CDR3 is TGTGCCAGCAGCCCCCTTGGCCAGGGGAATCCACCCCTCCACTTT. Its translation is CASSPLGQGNPPLHF.

This sequence joins TRBV5-4 and TRBJ2-7; maybe TRBD1 (5 bases). Germline values: CDR1 SGHNT, CDR2 YYREEE (reference sequence). CDR3 length: 12 residues. V lost 4 bases and J lost 3, with 8 bases in between. The CDR3 loop reads CASSGDSYEQYF. Written as DNA, the CDR3 is TGTGCCAGCAGCGGCGACAGCTACGAGCAGTACTTC.

This chain's CDR3 is CASSSSTQAFF. The CDR3 nucleotides read TGTGCCAGCAGTAGTAGTACTCAAGCTTTCTTT. This rearrangement joins TRBV6-5 to TRBJ1-1, with unresolved D. This CDR3 comprises 11 residues. Germline V CDR1 and CDR2: MNHEY, SVGAGI. V lost 5 bases, J lost 9 bases, and 10 bases lay in between.

This chain uses TRBV4-1 with TRBJ2-1, with TRBD2 matching 7 bases. The germline gives CDR1 MGHRA, CDR2 YSYEKL. The trim removed 0 bases at V and 6 bases at J, leaving 11 bases unmatched. The CDR3 contains 17 residues. CDR3 DNA sequence: TGCGCCAGCAGCCAAGATTGGCGCAGGGCGGGAGTCAATGAGCAGTTCTTC. Encoded protein: CASSQDWRRAGVNEQFF.

This chain joins TRBV5-1 and TRBJ1-4, with a weak D call TRBD1 (5 bases). Trimming stripped 2 bases from V and 3 bases from J, with 8 bases between. Germline V gene data show CDR1 as SGHRS and CDR2 as YFSETQ. This CDR3 is 14 amino acids long. As DNA, the CDR3 is TGCGCCAGCAGCTTCGGGGGGTCTAATGAAAAACTGTTTTTT. This sequence encodes CASSFGGSNEKLFF.

Note on this clone: Other DNA sequences from this sample encode an identical CDR3 as well. The J gene is TRBJ1-1, the V gene TRBV27; 7 bases line up with TRBD1. Germline V gene data show CDR1 as MNHEY and CDR2 as SMNVEV (reference sequence). This CDR3 spans 15 amino acids. V lost 3 bases, J lost 6 bases, and 10 bases stayed unmatched. CDR3 nucleotides: TGTGCCAGCAGTTTGTACAGGGGAAGGGCGGCTGAAGCTTTCTTT. Translating gives CASSLYRGRAAEAFF.